Detailed here is one TCR beta chain. The data derive from a study of OX40 agonist ivuxolimab in advanced cancers. Study-level information: Intravenous ivuxolimab at 0.01 to 10 mg/kg was given to patients every 2 weeks. A male proportion of more than 75% was recorded, with mean age 60 years and range roughly 23 to 85.

Using immunoSEQ multiplex PCR, the repertoire was profiled, and TCRdb retains in-frame clones only, with some absent. This table has approximately 70,000 clones, roughly 80% appearing once. This CDR3 contains 13 residues. Germline CDR1 is MNHEY and CDR2 is SVGAGI. V lost 2 bases to trimming and J lost 7 bases, with 11 bases between them. The receptor's source is an adult with an advanced solid tumor such as melanoma, head and neck, liver or kidney cancer. The J gene is TRBJ1-1, the V gene TRBV6-5; D unclear. The sequenced sample was CD4+ or CD8+ T cells sorted from blood, obtained in a trial of the OX40 agonist ivuxolimab. DNA for the CDR3: TGTGCCAGCAGTTACCGGACTGAGCTTGAAGCTTTCTTT. It specifies CASSYRTELEAFF.